The clone carrying this T cell receptor (beta chain) has a count of ten or more. Its antigen is unknown. Conversion of TCR transcripts into cDNA relied on 5'RACE template switching, which added a universal primer site and UMIs. TCRdb ran MiXCR on the 5' RACE reads and lists one entry per CDR3 protein. This sample yields some 120,000 distinct CDR3 sequences, of which almost 9% are seen a single time; 30% to 50% belongs to the top ten. This sample is part of a study of T cells after yellow fever vaccination. General study results and limits: From the bulk population, abundant clonotypes could contaminate and appear within FACS-sorted repertoires. In post-booster samples, most primary-vaccination clones reappeared (roughly 96% CD4, nearly 90% CD8).

Germline V gene lookup returns CDR1 GTSNPN and CDR2 SVGIG (reference sequence). The CDR3 loop spans 15 amino acids. V was cut by 0 bases and J by 6 bases, with 18 bases left in between. This material consisted of CD8+ T cells sorted from PBMCs, taken on the day of the yellow fever booster vaccination. This TCR was recovered from a man aged 18 to 29 who received the YFV17D yellow fever vaccine. V and J are TRBV30 and TRBJ2-7, with a weak D call TRBD1 (5 bases). Here the CDR3 reads CAWSVGATALAEQYF. The CDR3 DNA is TGTGCCTGGAGTGTAGGGGCGACGGCCCTGGCCGAGCAGTACTTC.